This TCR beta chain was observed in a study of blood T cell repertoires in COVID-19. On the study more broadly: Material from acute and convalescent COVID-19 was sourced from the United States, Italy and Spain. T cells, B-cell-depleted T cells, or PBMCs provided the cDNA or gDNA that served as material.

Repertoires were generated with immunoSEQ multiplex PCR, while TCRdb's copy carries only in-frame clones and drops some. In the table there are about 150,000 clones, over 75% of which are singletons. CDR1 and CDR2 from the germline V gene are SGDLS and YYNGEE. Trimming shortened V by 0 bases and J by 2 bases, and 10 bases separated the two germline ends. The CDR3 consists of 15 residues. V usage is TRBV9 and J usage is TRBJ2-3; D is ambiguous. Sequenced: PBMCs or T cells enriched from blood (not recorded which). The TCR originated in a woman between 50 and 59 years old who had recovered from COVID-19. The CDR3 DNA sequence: TGTGCCAGCAGCGTAGGCCAACTCGACACAGATACGCAGTATTTT. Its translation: CASSVGQLDTDTQYF.